Listed here are 9 T cell receptor beta chains from one sample, sequenced in a study of T cells in tuberculosis. This sample's time point: new active TB diagnosis, blood taken before or within 7 days of starting treatment. Assay used: immunoSEQ multiplex PCR; TCRdb lists only in-frame clones, some missing. The table includes 30,000 or so clones, roughly nine tenths detected once. The specimen was PBMCs, collected at tuberculosis diagnosis. These receptor sequences come from an adult with tuberculosis. Some clones in this sample may be carry-over from other donors' samples.

J is TRBJ1-2 and V is TRBV6-1; D is uncertain. The CDR3 consists of 13 residues. Germline values: CDR1 MNHNS, CDR2 SASEGT. Trimming pared 0 bases from V and 8 bases from J, leaving 10 bases between. This CDR3 reads CASSEALGDGYTF. The CDR3 coding sequence is TGTGCCAGCAGTGAAGCGCTGGGAGACGGCTACACCTTC.

In the case of this clone: Within the sample, other DNA sequences also encode this same CDR3. The rearrangement links TRBV6-5 to TRBJ2-3, with 8 nucleotides matching TRBD2. Germline lookup yields CDR1 MNHEY and CDR2 SVGAGI. V shed 3 bases and J 2 bases; nucleotides not matched to a gene: 4. The CDR3 has 15 residues. The CDR3 nucleotides read TGTGCCAGCAGTTATGGGCGGGGGGACACAGATACGCAGTATTTT. Residues: CASSYGRGDTDTQYF.

The chain links TRBV30 to TRBJ2-3; no definite D call. Germline V gene data show CDR1 as GTSNPN and CDR2 as SVGIG (reference sequence). CDR3 length: 14 amino acids. With 4 bases removed from V and 6 bases from J, the gap between germline ends came to 17 bases. The CDR3 region is CAWTKSYGVDTQYF. The CDR3 nucleotides read TGTGCCTGGACTAAGTCTTATGGAGTGGATACGCAGTATTTT.

This CDR3 is CSVEGQGAYNEQFF. For the CDR3, the DNA is TGCAGCGTTGAAGGCCAGGGGGCCTACAATGAGCAGTTCTTC. The V call is TRBV29-1, the J call TRBJ2-1, with TRBD1 identical over 7 bases. V dropped 1 base and J dropped 2; count of bases not matched to a gene: 2. Germline loops: CDR1 SQVTM, CDR2 ANQGSEA. The CDR3 spans 14 residues.

The chain links TRBV15 to TRBJ1-1; 12 bases are a match to TRBD1. Germline lookup yields CDR1 LNHNV and CDR2 YYDKDF (reference sequence). This CDR3 contains 16 residues. V trimming: 3 bases; J trimming: 5 bases; junction bases outside the gene matches: 7. In DNA form, the CDR3 reads TGTGCCACCAGCAGCCGGGACAGGGGGCGGGGTACTGAAGCTTTCTTT. It specifies CATSSRDRGRGTEAFF.

This sequence joins TRBV18 and TRBJ1-6, with 10 bases aligning to TRBD1. Looked up from germline, CDR1 is KGHSH and CDR2 is LQKENI. V shed 5 bases and J 5 bases; nucleotides not matched to a gene: 3. This CDR3 has 15 residues. This CDR3 is CASSSGTGDNSPLHF. The CDR3 coding sequence is TGTGCCAGCTCATCAGGGACAGGGGATAATTCACCCCTCCACTTT.

This chain connects TRBV7-2 to TRBJ2-1, with 11 bases identical to TRBD2. Looked up from germline, CDR1 is SGHTA and CDR2 is FQGNSA. This CDR3 region has 19 residues. V shed 5 bases and J 1 base; nucleotides not matched to a gene: 13. This chain's CDR3 is CASSTRLGTSGTSYNEQFF. The CDR3 DNA sequence: TGTGCCAGCAGCACGCGCCTAGGGACTAGCGGTACTTCCTACAATGAGCAGTTCTTC.

The gene calls are TRBV13 and TRBJ2-6, with D perhaps TRBD1 (5 bases). Deletions cut 5 bases from V and 0 bases from J, with 17 bases between. The germline CDR1 and CDR2 sequences are PRHDT and FYEKMQ (reference sequence). CDR3 size: 18 residues. CDR3 loop: CASSIQGVRGSGANVLTF. The CDR3 region has the DNA TGTGCCAGCAGCATACAAGGGGTGAGAGGCTCTGGGGCCAACGTCCTGACTTTC.

The chain is built from TRBV2 and TRBJ2-3, with TRBD2 identical over 13 bases. V shed 5 bases and J 3 bases; nucleotides not matched to a gene: 8. The CDR3 sequence is 17 residues long. Germline CDR1 and CDR2: SNHLY and FYNNEI. Written as DNA, the CDR3 is TGTGCCAGCAGTCCCCCCCCACTAGCGGGGGGGACAGATACGCAGTATTTT. Translated, it gives CASSPPPLAGGTDTQYF.